The source of this TCR beta chain is a study of Ad26.COV2.S vaccination and SARS-CoV-2 variants. Study background: Once or twice, 56 days apart, Ad26.COV2.S was delivered intramuscularly.

The data were produced by immunoSEQ multiplex PCR, yet TCRdb's version contains in-frame clones alone and is incomplete. The sample lists hundreds of thousands of clones; approximately 90% were seen once. Treatment here: around 19 received Ad26.COV2.S at low or high dose, single or two shots; 5 received placebo; per-sample allocation not given. Material that was analyzed had been drawn on day 63 after the first vaccine or placebo injection. The receptor's source is a person between 18 and 65 years old who received the Ad26.COV2.S COVID-19 vaccine or a placebo. Sequencing used peripheral blood, obtained in a trial of Ad26.COV2.S vaccine versus placebo.

The CDR3 sequence: CASSSQGRGTEAFF. The CDR3 DNA is TGCGCCAGCAGCTCTCAGGGCAGGGGCACTGAAGCTTTCTTT. The chain employs TRBV5-1 and TRBJ1-1; TRBD1 might be the D (6 bases). Germline lookup yields CDR1 SGHRS and CDR2 YFSETQ. The CDR3 length is 14 residues. V dropped 3 bases and J dropped 4 bases, with 13 bases sitting between them.